A selection of T cell receptor beta chains follows, all from one sample in a study of blood T cell repertoires in COVID-19. TCRdb's copy holds only in-frame clones and misses some; the assay was immunoSEQ multiplex PCR. The table has approximately 290,000 clones, 75% to 90% seen once. The sample was peripheral blood. The receptors derive from a woman aged 55-70 years with acute or convalescent COVID-19. The CDR3 runs from the conserved cysteine through the conserved F or W. The order of the fields is V gene, clone size, J gene, D gene, CDR3 DNA, CDR3 protein. The D gene is left open where the match is weak. A row's size may be missing; if present it is once, few, many or a size class.

>TRBV7-8|-|TRBJ1-5|-
TGTGCCAGCAGCTCTCCAGGGGCAGGGAATCAGCCCCAGCATTTT
CASSSPGAGNQPQHF
>TRBV24-1|-|TRBJ2-5|TRBD1
TGTGCCACCAGTTCAGGGACAGGGGGCTATATCCCAAAAGAGACCCAGTACTTC
CATSSGTGGYIPKETQYF
>TRBV30|-|TRBJ2-3|-
TGTGCCGGAGGAAGATCTGCGGATACGCAGTATTTT
CAGGRSADTQYF
>TRBV7-9|-|TRBJ1-1|-
TGTGCCAGCAGCTTGCAAGGAGTCAACACTGAAGCTTTCTTT
CASSLQGVNTEAFF
>TRBV27|-|TRBJ2-7|TRBD1
TGTGCCAGCTCGGGACAGGGACTCTACGAGCAGTACTTC
CASSGQGLYEQYF
>TRBV18|-|TRBJ1-1|TRBD1
TGTGCCAGCTCACCAAGCAGGGGGGAGAACACTGAAGCTTTCTTT
CASSPSRGENTEAFF
>TRBV5-1|-|TRBJ1-5|-
TGCGCCAGCAGCTTGGGCGGCCAGAATCAGCCCCAGCATTTT
CASSLGGQNQPQHF
>TRBV21-1|-|TRBJ1-5|-
TGTGCCAGCCTTAGACAGGGCACAACTCCTGGTCAGCCCCAGCATTTT
CASLRQGTTPGQPQHF
>TRBV5-1|-|TRBJ1-3|TRBD1
TGCGCCAGCAGCGTAATAGGGGGCCCTGGAAACACCATATATTTT
CASSVIGGPGNTIYF
>TRBV5-4|-|TRBJ2-7|TRBD1
TGTGCCAGCAGCTTTCAGGGGGCGCAGGCCGAGCAGTACTTC
CASSFQGAQAEQYF
>TRBV5-4|-|TRBJ1-1|-
TGTGCCAGCAGCTTAGCAGGGGAGAACACTGAAGCTTTCTTT
CASSLAGENTEAFF
>TRBV12-3/TRBV12-4|-|TRBJ1-1|-
TGTGCCAGCAGTCCCGGGGTGGGCACTGAAGCTTTCTTT
CASSPGVGTEAFF
>TRBV9|-|TRBJ1-6|-
TGTGCCAGCAGCGTAGCACTCCTTTCACCCCTCCACTTT
CASSVALLSPLHF
>TRBV2|-|TRBJ1-1|-
TGTGCCAGCAGTAGGACAGCTATGAACACTGAAGCTTTCTTT
CASSRTAMNTEAFF
>TRBV19|-|TRBJ2-1|TRBD2
TGTGCCAGTAGTTTAAGCGGGGGGGTTTCTAATGAGCAGTTCTTC
CASSLSGGVSNEQFF
>TRBV12-3/TRBV12-4|-|TRBJ2-7|-
TGTGCCAGCAGCCCCCAAGGGGACGAGCAGTACTTC
CASSPQGDEQYF
>TRBV7-9|once|TRBJ1-2|TRBD1
TGTGCCAGCAGCCGAGGGGACAGGGGCTTGAACTATGGCTACACCTTC
CASSRGDRGLNYGYTF
>TRBV28|-|TRBJ2-2|TRBD1
TGTGCCAGCAGTGAGAACAGGGGGCGAACCGGGGAGCTGTTTTTT
CASSENRGRTGELFF
>TRBV6-6|-|TRBJ2-5|-
TGTGCCAGCAGGCGACAGAGGATACAAGAGACCCAGTACTTC
CASRRQRIQETQYF
>TRBV5-1|-|TRBJ2-6|TRBD1
TGCGCCAGCAGCTTGCCCCAGGGGGCTGGGGCCAACGTCCTGACTTTC
CASSLPQGAGANVLTF